The present T cell receptor beta chain was sequenced within a study of CXCR3-negative and CXCR3-positive naive CD8 T cells. Study outcomes and limitations: Against CXCR3-negative naive cells, CXCR3-positive naive cells showed more hydrophobic TRB CDR3s. Cryopreserved cells showed partially decreased CXCR3 expression, and most assays used fresh PBMCs. Diversity ran similarly high across both naive subsets but far lower in memory CD8+ cells.

The CDR3 is 14 residues long. The germline CDR1 and CDR2 sequences are SGHKS and YYEKEE (reference sequence). Triplicate roughly 270,000-cell sorts were made of each CD8+ T cell subset. A remark on this clonotype: The antigen is not known.

TRB cDNA libraries were made by UMI-labeled 5' RACE. TCRdb reworked the 5' RACE reads into one entry per CDR3 protein, no DNA. This sample's table has under 75,000 distinct CDR3 sequences. The sequence was collected from a human donor in good health. Some clones in this sample may be carry-over from other donors' samples. Material: naive CXCR3+ CD8+ T cells from blood. The sample's subset: CD45RO-CCR7+CD27+CD95- naive CD8+ T cells expressing CXCR3 (TNR3+). The chain recombines TRBV5-5 with TRBJ1-2. The CDR3: CASSTDRAYYGYTF.